This T cell receptor beta chain was recorded in a study of cytomegalovirus exposure and HLA in healthy donors. The PCR employed 60 Vbeta primers together with 13 Jbeta primers. Clones were sequenced by immunoSEQ multiplex PCR, and TCRdb holds only the in-frame ones, with some missing. The sample has under 150,000 clones, 80% to 85% seen once. V gave up 8 bases and J gave up 4 bases; unmatched junction bases: 3. Germline loops: CDR1 MNHEY, CDR2 SVGAGI. The CDR3 covers 13 residues. Regarding this clone: Its cognate antigen is unknown.

Findings and limits, study-wide: Within the data, a cluster of highly shared sequence variants was likely a sequencing artifact. Reportedly, cytomegalovirus status was diagnosed with high sensitivity and specificity.

The origin of this receptor is a man younger than 35 in good health and CMV-seronegative. The sequenced sample consisted of PBMCs. The chain is built from TRBV6-5 and TRBJ2-3; 10 nucleotides agree with TRBD1. This chain's CDR3 is CASRQGAADTQYF. The CDR3 DNA reads as TGTGCCAGCCGACAGGGGGCTGCAGATACGCAGTATTTT.